Each of the 19 T cell receptor beta chains below was sequenced from the same sample in a study of cytomegalovirus exposure and HLA in healthy donors. TCRdb's copy holds only in-frame clones and misses some; the assay was immunoSEQ multiplex PCR. Of 150,000 to 200,000 clones in the sample, 70% to 90% were seen once. Sequences were obtained from PBMCs. These receptors were taken from a man younger than 35 in good health and CMV-seronegative.

The chain couples TRBV5-1 to TRBJ2-1; TRBD2 aligns across 7 bases. V dropped 4 bases and J dropped 9; count of bases not matched to a gene: 13. The CDR3 loop spans 15 amino acids. CDR1 and CDR2 (germline): SGHRS, YFSETQ. In DNA, the CDR3 is TGCGCCAGCAGCCAGAGCCAACTAGCGTGGTCTGAGCAGTTCTTC. Residues: CASSQSQLAWSEQFF.

The CDR3 loop is CASSVGTGGYNEQFF. CDR3 DNA sequence: TGTGCCAGCAGTGTTGGGACAGGGGGGTACAATGAGCAGTTCTTC. V gene TRBV2 combines with J gene TRBJ2-1; the match to TRBD1 covers 11 bases. There are 15 residues in the CDR3. Trimming removed 4 bases from V and 4 bases from J; junction bases left unmatched: 3. Per germline, CDR1 SNHLY and CDR2 FYNNEI.

This chain uses TRBV5-4 with TRBJ2-2; 9 nucleotides line up with TRBD2. In germline, CDR1 is SGHNT, CDR2 YYREEE (reference sequence). The V segment lost 0 bases and the J segment 7 bases; nucleotides outside the gene matches: 7. The CDR3 has 16 amino acids. DNA for the CDR3: TGTGCCAGCAGCTTGGTTGGCGGGGGGGCCGTCGGGGAGCTGTTTTTT. This translates into CASSLVGGGAVGELFF.

The count of this clone is one. This rearrangement joins TRBV29-1 to TRBJ1-1; D remains ambiguous. V lost 4 bases and J lost 11, with 20 bases in between. The germline V gene has CDR1 SQVTM and CDR2 ANQGSEA. This CDR3 comprises 13 residues. The CDR3 DNA sequence: TGCAGCGTTGCTCTTCGGGAGGGCCCGAGTGCTTTCTTT. It codes for CSVALREGPSAFF. Drawing the rest from reference TRBV29-1 and TRBJ1-1, the complete variable domain is SAVISQKPSRDICQRGTSLTIQCQVDSQVTMMFWYRQQPGQSLTLIATANQGSEATYESGFVIDKFPISRPNLTFSTLTVSNMSPEDSSIYLCSVALREGPSAFFGQGTRLTVV.

Here the CDR3 reads CASSSTSGSRREQFF. The CDR3 DNA follows: TGTGCCAGCAGTTCAACTAGCGGGAGTCGGCGTGAGCAGTTCTTC. The chain carries TRBV28 and TRBJ2-1; 11 bases map to TRBD2. With 4 bases clipped from V and 9 bases from J, the junction kept 8 bases outside the gene matches. CDR3 length: 15 residues. Germline CDR1 MDHEN, CDR2 SYDVKM.

The chain has TRBV5-1 and TRBJ1-4; the D is unclear. Germline-derived CDR1 and CDR2 are SGHRS and YFSETQ. The CDR3 spans 13 residues. Trimming removed 0 bases at V and 4 bases at J, with 4 bases between. CDR3 nucleotide sequence: TGCGCCAGCAGCTTGGGAGGTAATGAAAAACTGTTTTTT. The encoded protein is CASSLGGNEKLFF.

The V and J genes are TRBV9 and TRBJ1-1, with no clear D. Germline CDR1 reads SGDLS; CDR2 reads YYNGEE. The CDR3 covers 15 residues. The V end lost 0 bases, the J end lost 0 bases, and 9 bases lay between the germline ends. The CDR3 spells CASSVEVTVNTEAFF. The CDR3 DNA reads as TGTGCCAGCAGCGTAGAAGTAACAGTGAACACTGAAGCTTTCTTT.

On this clone itself: A read error may account for a junction end that differs from germline. In nucleotides, the CDR3 is TGTGCTAGCAGCGCCGTAGCGGGGAGCGGGGCGACCCAGTACTTC. This encodes CASSAVAGSGATQYF. The V and J genes are TRBV7-7 and TRBJ2-5; TRBD2 matches 8 bases. The germline CDR1 and CDR2 sequences are SSHAT and FNYEAQ (reference sequence). This CDR3 contains 15 residues.

J is TRBJ2-7 and V is TRBV11-2; 10 positions match TRBD1. The germline V gene encodes CDR1 SGHAT and CDR2 FQNNGV. J gave up 2 bases and V 6 bases, and 7 bases lay outside the gene matches. The length of the CDR3 is 15 residues. The CDR3 coding sequence is TGTGCCAGCAGAACCGGGACAGGGGTCCCCTACGAGCAGTACTTC. Translating it yields CASRTGTGVPYEQYF.

This clone was detected only once. V usage is TRBV4-1 and J usage is TRBJ2-3, with 14 bases fitting TRBD2. Germline V gives CDR1 MGHRA, CDR2 YSYEKL. This CDR3 is built from 19 residues. Losses at the gene ends were 3 bases for V and 4 bases for J; bases not matched to a gene: 12. CDR3 nucleotide sequence: TGCGCCAGCAGCCACAGACTAGCGGGGGGGCGAGAGATGGCAGATACGCAGTATTTT. Protein: CASSHRLAGGREMADTQYF.

Only one count was recorded for this clone. V usage is TRBV2 and J usage is TRBJ2-4; 9 positions agree with TRBD1. This CDR3 is built from 17 residues. Per germline, CDR1 SNHLY and CDR2 FYNNEI. Losses at the gene ends were 5 bases for V and 1 base for J; bases not matched to a gene: 9. The CDR3 DNA sequence: TGTGCCAGCAGTTCTACCAGGACAGGGGTGGCCAAAAACATTCAGTACTTC. Protein sequence: CASSSTRTGVAKNIQYF.

This clone was seen only once. The rearrangement joins TRBV6-1 to TRBJ2-7, with D perhaps matching TRBD2 (6 bases). This CDR3 has 10 residues. V dropped 10 bases and J dropped 3 bases, with 7 bases sitting between them. Germline assignment: CDR1 MNHNS and CDR2 SASEGT. CDR3 nucleotides: TGTGCCACGGGAGTCTACGAGCAGTACTTC. Translated: CATGVYEQYF.

The J gene is TRBJ1-5, the V gene TRBV28; D is ambiguous. The CDR3 runs to 18 residues. V was cut by 5 bases and J by 2 bases, with 22 bases left in between. From germline, CDR1 is MDHEN and CDR2 SYDVKM. CDR3 in DNA: TGTGCCAGCAGTAACTCAGAACCCGATCGGAGGGGCAATCAGCCCCAGCATTTT. Protein product: CASSNSEPDRRGNQPQHF.

The chain employs TRBV2 and TRBJ2-3, with TRBD2 identical over 12 bases. This CDR3 region has 14 residues. Trimming took 8 bases from V and 4 from J; bases not matched to a gene: 4. Germline CDR1 is SNHLY and CDR2 is FYNNEI. CDR3 sequence reads: CASASGGAADTQYF. DNA for the CDR3: TGTGCCAGCGCTAGCGGGGGGGCCGCAGATACGCAGTATTTT.

This CDR3 is CASQTGGTQETQYF. CDR3 bases: TGTGCCAGCCAGACGGGGGGTACCCAAGAGACCCAGTACTTC. This rearrangement joins TRBV18 to TRBJ2-5; TRBD2 agrees at 7 bases. Germline CDR1 is KGHSH and CDR2 is LQKENI. The trim removed 8 bases at V and 1 base at J, leaving 7 bases unmatched. CDR3 length: 14 residues.

The chain combines TRBV6-1 with TRBJ2-5; D remains ambiguous. This CDR3 spans 12 amino acids. The V gene's germline CDR1 is MNHNS and CDR2 SASEGT. V was trimmed by 6 bases and J by 2 bases, leaving 7 bases between them. The CDR3: CASREQQETQYF. The CDR3 bases are TGTGCCAGCAGGGAACAGCAAGAGACCCAGTACTTC.

The chain combines TRBV5-1 with TRBJ2-1; D gene ambiguous. V shed 5 bases and J shed 5 bases, with 20 bases lying between them. The CDR3 covers 16 residues. CDR1 and CDR2 (germline): SGHRS, YFSETQ. The DNA of the CDR3 is TGCGCCAGCAGTTTAGAGACCATCTGGGCGAACAATGAGCAGTTCTTC. Translating gives CASSLETIWANNEQFF.

This chain links TRBV7-9 with TRBJ2-1; D not resolved. The ends were cut back, 4 bases at V and 0 bases at J, with 10 bases in the middle. The CDR3 extends over 15 amino acids. From germline, CDR1 is SEHNR and CDR2 FQNEAQ (reference sequence). The DNA for the CDR3 is TGTGCCAGCAGCTCGATCTTTAGCTCCTACAATGAGCAGTTCTTC. Translation gives CASSSIFSSYNEQFF.

The genes are TRBV25-1 and TRBJ1-5; tentatively, D is TRBD1 (6 bases). V was shortened by 4 bases and J by 2 bases, with 9 bases between the two germline ends. CDR3 size: 14 residues. CDR1 MGHDK and CDR2 SYGVNS come from the germline V gene. The CDR3 region has the DNA TGTGCCAGCAGTGCGACAGGCCGCAATCAGCCCCAGCATTTT. Translation gives CASSATGRNQPQHF.